These T cell receptor beta chains were read from a single sample in a study of tumor-infiltrating lymphocytes in localized non-small cell lung cancer. TCRdb's table, derived via immunoSEQ multiplex PCR, lists solely in-frame clones and lacks some. The sample contains about 15,000 clones, approximately 80% of which appear only once. The sample comprised uninvolved lung tissue not adjacent to the tumor. The receptors originated from a human donor with non-small cell lung cancer. Both conserved end residues are part of each CDR3. A D gene is named only where the DNA matches it firmly. The size field is filled for only some rows; it gives once, few, many or a size class.

CDR3aa | CDR3nt | j_gene | v_gene | d_gene | abundance
CASSLEPETQYF | TGTGCCAGCAGCTTGGAACCCGAGACCCAGTACTTC | TRBJ2-5 | TRBV5-4 | NA | NA
CSAFTGTEAFF | TGCAGTGCTTTTACAGGGACTGAAGCTTTCTTT | TRBJ1-1 | TRBV20-1 | NA | NA
CASSDRVGHTEAFF | TGTGCCAGCAGTGACAGGGTGGGGCACACTGAAGCTTTCTTT | TRBJ1-1 | TRBV6-5 | TRBD1 | NA
CAISARGDGRTDTQYF | TGTGCCATCAGTGCAAGGGGGGACGGCCGCACAGATACGCAGTATTTT | TRBJ2-3 | TRBV10-3 | NA | medium-sized
CAWDGTSTGELFF | TGTGCCTGGGACGGAACATCCACCGGGGAGCTGTTTTTT | TRBJ2-2 | TRBV30 | NA | NA
CATSREGQGFYEQYF | TGTGCCACCAGCAGAGAGGGACAGGGATTTTACGAGCAGTACTTC | TRBJ2-7 | TRBV15 | TRBD1 | NA
CASSLDYQGAGEKLFF | TGCGCCAGCAGCTTGGATTACCAGGGGGCGGGTGAAAAACTGTTTTTT | TRBJ1-4 | TRBV5-1 | TRBD1 | NA
CASSSPVGRWGNQPQHF | TGCGCCAGCAGCTCCCCGGTAGGCCGGTGGGGCAATCAGCCCCAGCATTTT | TRBJ1-5 | TRBV5-1 | NA | NA
CASSLTSASYEQYF | TGCGCCAGCAGCTTGACTAGCGCTAGCTACGAGCAGTACTTC | TRBJ2-7 | TRBV5-1 | TRBD2 | NA
CAWSVMAANGYTF | TGTGCCTGGAGTGTAATGGCGGCTAATGGCTACACCTTC | TRBJ1-2 | TRBV30 | NA | NA
CASRFGIGTQPQHF | TGTGCCAGCAGGTTTGGAATAGGGACTCAGCCCCAGCATTTT | TRBJ1-5 | TRBV5-5 | NA | NA
CASNKAGELQYF | TGTGCCAGCAACAAGGCGGGAGAATTGCAGTACTTC | TRBJ2-7 | TRBV7-9 | TRBD2 | NA
CASSLGGGHYSYEQYF | TGTGCCAGCAGCCTAGGGGGGGGACACTACTCCTACGAGCAGTACTTC | TRBJ2-7 | TRBV7-2 | NA | NA
CASSVARSGYEQYF | TGTGCCAGCAGCGTAGCCAGGAGTGGTTACGAGCAGTACTTC | TRBJ2-7 | TRBV9 | NA | few
CASSLRIGTGELFF | TGCGCCAGCAGCCTACGGATCGGCACCGGGGAGCTGTTTTTT | TRBJ2-2 | TRBV4-1 | NA | NA
CASSYSKALAGGRIGEQYF | TGTGCCAGCAGTTACTCCAAGGCGCTAGCGGGAGGGCGGATCGGCGAGCAGTACTTC | TRBJ2-7 | TRBV6-7 | TRBD2 | NA
CASSRDRGLYEQYF | TGTGCCAGCAGTCGGGACAGGGGGCTTTACGAGCAGTACTTC | TRBJ2-7 | TRBV6-5 | TRBD1 | medium-sized
CASSFRPGLGGNEQFF | TGTGCCAGCAGTTTCCGTCCGGGACTAGGAGGGAATGAGCAGTTCTTC | TRBJ2-1 | TRBV27 | TRBD2 | NA
CAISQGPESAREQYF | TGTGCCATCAGCCAGGGACCAGAGAGCGCTCGCGAGCAGTACTTC | TRBJ2-7 | TRBV10-3 | NA | NA
CASSVSPATDTQYF | TGTGCCAGCAGCGTATCGCCAGCCACGGATACGCAGTATTTT | TRBJ2-3 | TRBV9 | NA | once
CASSVDRVSWKAFF | TGTGCCAGCAGCGTCGACAGGGTTAGTTGGAAAGCTTTCTTT | TRBJ1-1 | TRBV6-5 | TRBD1 | NA
CSVPRTSGVYNEQFF | TGCAGCGTACCAAGGACTAGCGGGGTCTACAATGAGCAGTTCTTC | TRBJ2-1 | TRBV29-1 | TRBD2 | NA
CASSSETVAGNTIYF | TGCGCCAGCAGCTCGGAGACTGTAGCTGGAAACACCATATATTTT | TRBJ1-3 | TRBV5-1 | NA | NA
CASRLTSTTVNTEAFF | TGTGCCAGCAGACTCACGTCTACGACAGTGAACACTGAAGCTTTCTTT | TRBJ1-1 | TRBV28 | NA | NA
CASSYWGTEKLFF | TGTGCCAGCAGTTATTGGGGAACCGAAAAACTGTTTTTT | TRBJ1-4 | TRBV6-5 | NA | NA
CASSRGLAGNRDTQYF | TGTGCCAGCAGCCGGGGACTAGCGGGAAACAGGGATACGCAGTATTTT | TRBJ2-3 | TRBV7-9 | TRBD2 | NA
CASYPLAGGYNEQFF | TGTGCCAGCTATCCGCTGGCGGGGGGTTACAATGAGCAGTTCTTC | TRBJ2-1 | TRBV13 | TRBD2 | NA
CASSVAGQGGYNEQFF | TGTGCCAGCAGCGTAGCTGGACAGGGGGGCTACAATGAGCAGTTCTTC | TRBJ2-1 | TRBV9 | TRBD1 | NA
CASSPWDSAGGETQYF | TGTGCCAGTAGTCCCTGGGACTCGGCGGGTGGGGAGACCCAGTACTTC | TRBJ2-5 | TRBV19 | NA | NA
CASSEVRGGNTQYF | TGTGCCAGCAGTGAAGTCAGGGGGGGGAATACGCAGTATTTT | TRBJ2-3 | TRBV6-1 | NA | NA
CAWSVWTGTGELFF | TGTGCCTGGAGTGTATGGACGGGGACCGGGGAGCTGTTTTTT | TRBJ2-2 | TRBV30 | NA | NA